This entry concerns a single T cell receptor beta chain. Its antigen is not identified. The CDR3 spans 13 residues. Trimming took off 5 bases at V and 4 bases at J, with 11 bases between the two ends. Germline CDR1 is SGHRS and CDR2 is YFSETQ. These data belong to a study of cytomegalovirus exposure and HLA in healthy donors. Findings and limits, study-wide: Association with HLA alleles at 0.05 false discovery rate was found for 15,000 or so TCR beta sequences in a later analysis. TCR beta V- and J-gene trimming was later associated with a missense DCLRE1C variant. An Asian-associated ancestry cluster reportedly showed fewer N-insertions than the roughly 670-donor mean in a later analysis.

13 Jbeta primers and 60 Vbeta primers were used for the PCR. TCRdb's copy holds only in-frame clones and misses some; the assay was immunoSEQ multiplex PCR. This sample's clone table lists about 160,000 clones. This receptor was taken from a man aged 25-40 years in good health and CMV-seronegative. The sequenced material came from PBMCs. V is TRBV5-1 and J is TRBJ2-3; unclear D gene. For the CDR3, the DNA is TGCGCCAGCAGACAAGACTCATCAGATACGCAGTATTTT. Amino acid sequence: CASRQDSSDTQYF.